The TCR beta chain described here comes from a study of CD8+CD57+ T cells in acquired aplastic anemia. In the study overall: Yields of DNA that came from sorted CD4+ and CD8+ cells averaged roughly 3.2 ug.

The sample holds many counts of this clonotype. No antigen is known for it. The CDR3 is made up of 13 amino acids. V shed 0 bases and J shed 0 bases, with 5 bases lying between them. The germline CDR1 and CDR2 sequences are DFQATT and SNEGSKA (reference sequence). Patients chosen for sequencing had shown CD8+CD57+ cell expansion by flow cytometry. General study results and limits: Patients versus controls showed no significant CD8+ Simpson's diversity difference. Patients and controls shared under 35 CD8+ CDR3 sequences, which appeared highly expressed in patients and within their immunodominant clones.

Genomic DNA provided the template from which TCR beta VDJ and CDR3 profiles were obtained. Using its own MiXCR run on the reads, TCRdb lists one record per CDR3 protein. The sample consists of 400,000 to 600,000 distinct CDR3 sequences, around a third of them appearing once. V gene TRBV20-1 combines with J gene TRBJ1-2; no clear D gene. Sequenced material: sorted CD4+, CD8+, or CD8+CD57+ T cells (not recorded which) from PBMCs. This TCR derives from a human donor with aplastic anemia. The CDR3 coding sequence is TGCAGTGCTAGAGAACCCTCTAACTATGGCTACACCTTC. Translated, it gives CSAREPSNYGYTF.